The rows below give T cell receptor beta chains drawn from one sample of a study of T cells in localized non-small cell lung cancer. TCRdb keeps only in-frame clones here, not all; method: immunoSEQ multiplex PCR. There are roughly 35,000 clones in the sample; 93% occur only once, and less than 8% lies in the top ten. Sequences were derived from peripheral blood, sampled before any cancer treatment. These receptors originate from a female donor over 55 with stage I lung adenocarcinoma. Both conserved end residues are trimmed from each CDR3.

v_call | cdr3_aa
TRBV10-1 | ASSPGVGELF
TRBV9 | ASSVRYGEETQY
TRBV6-6 | ASRLRVDYGYT
TRBV11-3 | ASSLGSGRGQETQY
TRBV29-1 | SAGQGTDTQY
TRBV11-2 | ASSLVPGTSSYNEQF
TRBV12-5 | ASGLDIDRGLLF
TRBV27 | ASSSRTTGQPATNEKLF
TRBV18 | ASSPPVGNGMNTEAF
TRBV7-9 | ASSPPRQGTTDTQY
TRBV4-3 | ASSQDLGGGLETQY
TRBV4-3 | ASSQADRGSYEQY
TRBV20-1 | SARTGEGYT
TRBV2 | ASQSYSMNTEAF
TRBV7-9 | ASSRITPGLRTVTGELF
TRBV28 | ASSFVGLAERETQY
TRBV19 | ASTTSQGASGETQY
TRBV25-1 | ASRDKSYGYT
TRBV6-1 | ASIKAGSTDTQY
TRBV28 | ASSTQRWNTEAF
TRBV7-2 | ASSLVPQGMETQY
TRBV10-3 | AIRRVSSYNEQF
TRBV19 | ASSIQGQIGPEAF
TRBV19 | ASSSPGGRFNEQF
TRBV25-1 | ASGGGRTEAF
TRBV10-1 | ASEDTGTSGRVKNEQF
TRBV5-4 | ASSLKGLGPQH
TRBV7-9 | ASTRVTSGRAFGTGELF
TRBV27 | ASSFDFSYNEQF
TRBV6-1 | ASRIRDTEAF
TRBV29-1 | SVEAPQAGNYGYT
TRBV27 | ASSPNRANNQPQH
TRBV6-6 | ASSGSVRGNGYT
TRBV29-1 | SVGLADYNEQF
TRBV5-1 | ASSSLGTANTEAF
TRBV11-2 | ASSLEGQRNTEAF
TRBV14 | ASSRSDIEAF
TRBV27 | ASSLKGNTQY
TRBV5-4 | ASSRYRQAGYT
TRBV7-2 | ASSLEPVGTDTQY
TRBV6-5 | ASSKKGTFYEQY
TRBV14 | ASSQASGQALTAF
TRBV19 | ASSDRDRRRETQY
TRBV11-2 | ASSGRGMGPRFDEQF
TRBV7-2 | ASSFSWGSSTDTQY
TRBV19 | ASSLPLWGAF
TRBV5-1 | ASSGTSGPNEQF
TRBV5-1 | ASSLGSGQLSYEQY
TRBV11-1 | ASSLNSNYGYT
TRBV9 | ASSVRLAAYNEQF
TRBV9 | ASSSQGYNPVEQF
TRBV28 | ASSADASGYT
TRBV19 | ASSIRTGSYAMNTEAF
TRBV5-6 | ASSKEGQGNTGELF
TRBV19 | ASSIEGRRQPQH
TRBV4-3 | ASSQDGVTGGTDTQY
TRBV18 | ASSPPTGRSEKLF
TRBV9 | ASSVAGAGGLETQY
TRBV23-1 | ASRGHSGNTIY